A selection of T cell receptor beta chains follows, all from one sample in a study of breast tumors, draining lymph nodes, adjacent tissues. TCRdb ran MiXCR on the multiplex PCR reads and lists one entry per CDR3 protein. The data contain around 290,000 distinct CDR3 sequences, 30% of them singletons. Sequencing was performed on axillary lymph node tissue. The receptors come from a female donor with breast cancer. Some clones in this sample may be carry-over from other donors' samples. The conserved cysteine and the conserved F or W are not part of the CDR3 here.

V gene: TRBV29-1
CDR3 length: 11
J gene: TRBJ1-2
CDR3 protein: SAGDRINYGYT

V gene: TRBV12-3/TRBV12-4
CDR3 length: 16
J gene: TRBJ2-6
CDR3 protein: ASSSRTGVSSGANVLT

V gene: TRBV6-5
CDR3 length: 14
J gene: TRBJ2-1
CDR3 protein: ASSYFHSRSYNEQF

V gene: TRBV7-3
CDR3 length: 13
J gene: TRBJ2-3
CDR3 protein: ASSSGLAGVDTQY

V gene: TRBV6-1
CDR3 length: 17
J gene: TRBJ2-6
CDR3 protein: ASSEAARKQASGANVLT

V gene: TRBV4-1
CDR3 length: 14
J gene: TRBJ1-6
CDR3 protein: ASSLRPGQAPFPLH

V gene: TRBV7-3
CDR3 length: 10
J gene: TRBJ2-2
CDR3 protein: ASSPVTGELF

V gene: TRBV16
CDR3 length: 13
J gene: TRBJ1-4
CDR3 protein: ASSQFTRTSEKLF

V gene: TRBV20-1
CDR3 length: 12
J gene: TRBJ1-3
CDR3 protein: SAPVQGPGTTIY

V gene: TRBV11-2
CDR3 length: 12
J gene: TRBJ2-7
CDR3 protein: ASSYRLGAYEQY

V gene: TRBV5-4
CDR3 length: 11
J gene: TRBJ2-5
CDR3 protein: ASTGVEQETQY

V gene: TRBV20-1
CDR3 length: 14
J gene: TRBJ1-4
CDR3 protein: SATPRAREGASLLF

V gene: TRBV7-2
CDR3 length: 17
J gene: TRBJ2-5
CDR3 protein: ASSFYICSARVGSETQY

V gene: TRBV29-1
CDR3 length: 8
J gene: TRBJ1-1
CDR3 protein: SVEEGQAF

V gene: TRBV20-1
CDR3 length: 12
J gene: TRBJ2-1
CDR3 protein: SARWQGLSYEQF

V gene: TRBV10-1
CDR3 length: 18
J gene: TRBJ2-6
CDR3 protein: ASVGLKTSVRGPGANVLT

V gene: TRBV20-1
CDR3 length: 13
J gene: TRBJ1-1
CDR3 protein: SARDRVGARTEAF

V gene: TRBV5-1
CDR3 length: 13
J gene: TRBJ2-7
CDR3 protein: ASSLKGGPLHEQY

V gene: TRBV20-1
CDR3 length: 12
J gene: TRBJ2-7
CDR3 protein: SARGLGGYYEQY

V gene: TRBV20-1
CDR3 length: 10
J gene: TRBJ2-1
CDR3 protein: SASGRPDEQF

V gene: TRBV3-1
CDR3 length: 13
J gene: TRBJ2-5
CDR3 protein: ASSQLPLAGETQY

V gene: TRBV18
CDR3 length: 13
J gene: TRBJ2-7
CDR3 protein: ASSPISGGPYEQY

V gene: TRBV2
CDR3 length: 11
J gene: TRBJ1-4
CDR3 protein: ASRYRESEKLF

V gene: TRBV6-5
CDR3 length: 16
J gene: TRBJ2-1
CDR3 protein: ASSPFDIGTGNYNEQF

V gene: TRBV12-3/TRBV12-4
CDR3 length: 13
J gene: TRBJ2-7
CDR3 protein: ASSSTLGHPYEQY

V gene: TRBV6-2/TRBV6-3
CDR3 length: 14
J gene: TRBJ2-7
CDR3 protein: ASRRISGTSGYEQY

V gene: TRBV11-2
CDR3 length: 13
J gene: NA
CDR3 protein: ASSSSGLAANEQF

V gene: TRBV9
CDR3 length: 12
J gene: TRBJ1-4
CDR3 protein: ASSASGTNEKLF

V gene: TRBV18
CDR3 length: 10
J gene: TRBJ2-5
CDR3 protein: ASSSTTETQY

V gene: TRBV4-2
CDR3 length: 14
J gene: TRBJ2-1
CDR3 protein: ASSQDVTSGTDTQF

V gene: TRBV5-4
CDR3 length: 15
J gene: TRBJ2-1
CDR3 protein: ASSLHPGSLFYNEQF

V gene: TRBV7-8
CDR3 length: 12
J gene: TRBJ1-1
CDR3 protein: ASSLPFGTAGMF

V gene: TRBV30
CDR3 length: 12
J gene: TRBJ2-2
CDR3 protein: AWGGTGYTGELF

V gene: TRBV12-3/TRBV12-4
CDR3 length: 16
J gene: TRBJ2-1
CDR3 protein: ASSLRLAGVALYNEQF

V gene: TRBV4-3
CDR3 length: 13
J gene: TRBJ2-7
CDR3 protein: ASSQGAGSIYEQY

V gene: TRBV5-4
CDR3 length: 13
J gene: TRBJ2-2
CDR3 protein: ASSRGCANTGELF

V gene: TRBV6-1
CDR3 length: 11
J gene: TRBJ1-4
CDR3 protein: ASKTTDTEKLF

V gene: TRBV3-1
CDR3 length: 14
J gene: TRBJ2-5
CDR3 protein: ASSQEVAGNQETQY

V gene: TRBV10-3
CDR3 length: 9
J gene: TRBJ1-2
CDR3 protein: ANRDSTGYT

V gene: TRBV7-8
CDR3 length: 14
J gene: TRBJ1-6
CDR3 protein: ASSVLPVGAGSSLH

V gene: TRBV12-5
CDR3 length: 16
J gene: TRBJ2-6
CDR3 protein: ATGTSGLGGSGANVLT